This entry is about one TCR beta chain. Its antigen is unidentified. These data come from a study of Ad26.COV2.S vaccination and SARS-CoV-2 variants. At the level of the study: Once or twice, 56 days apart, Ad26.COV2.S was delivered intramuscularly.

Treatment of the sample: some 20 received Ad26.COV2.S at low or high dose, single or two shots; about five received placebo; per-sample allocation not given. Collection of samples fell on day 63 after the first vaccine or placebo injection. Trimming cost V 3 bases and J 2 bases, with 14 bases left between them. The CDR3 consists of 14 residues. CDR1 is SQVTM and CDR2 is ANQGSEA in the germline V gene. Assay: immunoSEQ multiplex PCR; the TCRdb copy retains only in-frame clones and omits some. The sample shows about 400,000 clones, 83% of them seen only once. Study-wide points: Participants given vaccine showed non-spike TCR breadth similar to that of placebo recipients.

The origin of this receptor is a person aged 18 to 59 who received the Ad26.COV2.S COVID-19 vaccine or a placebo. This specimen was peripheral blood, taken in a trial of Ad26.COV2.S vaccine versus placebo. V is TRBV29-1 and J is TRBJ2-7, with D possibly being TRBD2 (5 bases). This CDR3 reads CSVELDVGTYEQYF. CDR3 sequence (DNA): TGCAGCGTTGAGTTGGATGTCGGGACCTACGAGCAGTACTTC.